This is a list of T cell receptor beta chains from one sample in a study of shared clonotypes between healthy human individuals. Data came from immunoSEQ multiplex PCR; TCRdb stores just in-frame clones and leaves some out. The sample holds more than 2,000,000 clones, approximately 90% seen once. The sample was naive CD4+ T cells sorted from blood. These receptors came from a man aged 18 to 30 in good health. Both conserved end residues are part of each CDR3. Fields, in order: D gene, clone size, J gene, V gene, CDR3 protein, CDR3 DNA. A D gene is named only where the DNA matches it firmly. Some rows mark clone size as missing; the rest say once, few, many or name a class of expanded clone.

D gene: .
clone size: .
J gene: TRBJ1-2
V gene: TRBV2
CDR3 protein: CASSDVGAHSYTF
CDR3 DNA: TGTGCCAGCAGTGACGTCGGGGCTCATTCCTACACCTTC

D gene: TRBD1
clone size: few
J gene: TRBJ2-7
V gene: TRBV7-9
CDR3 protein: CASSVGKGQGEVWEQYF
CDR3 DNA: TGTGCCAGCAGCGTTGGAAAGGGACAGGGGGAGGTATGGGAGCAGTACTTC

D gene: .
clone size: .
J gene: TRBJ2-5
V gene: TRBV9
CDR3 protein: CASSVGQQETQYF
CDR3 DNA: TGTGCCAGCAGCGTCGGACAGCAAGAGACCCAGTACTTC

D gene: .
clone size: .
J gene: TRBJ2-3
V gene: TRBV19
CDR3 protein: CASSPTITSTDTQYF
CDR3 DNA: TGTGCCAGCTCACCAACGATTACTAGCACAGATACGCAGTATTTT

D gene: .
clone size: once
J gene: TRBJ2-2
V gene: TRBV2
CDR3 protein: CASRQALNTGELFF
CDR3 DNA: TGTGCCAGCAGGCAAGCACTGAACACCGGGGAGCTGTTTTTT

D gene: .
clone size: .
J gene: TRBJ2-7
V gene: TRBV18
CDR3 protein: CASSPGPPPYEQYF
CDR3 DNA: TGTGCCAGCTCACCGGGACCTCCGCCCTACGAGCAGTACTTC

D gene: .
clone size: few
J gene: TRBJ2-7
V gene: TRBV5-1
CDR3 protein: CASSLVGGYEQYF
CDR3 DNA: TGCGCCAGCAGCTTGGTCGGGGGTTACGAGCAGTACTTC

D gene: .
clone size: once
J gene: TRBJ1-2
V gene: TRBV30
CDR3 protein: CAWGPAPQGIGYTF
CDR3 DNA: TGTGCCTGGGGACCGGCCCCGCAGGGAATTGGCTACACCTTC

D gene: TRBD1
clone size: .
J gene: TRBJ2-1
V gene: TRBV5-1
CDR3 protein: CASSTGQGAYEQFF
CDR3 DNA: TGCGCCAGCAGCACGGGACAGGGGGCCTATGAGCAGTTCTTC

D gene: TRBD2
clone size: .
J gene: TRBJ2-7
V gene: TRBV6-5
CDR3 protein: CASSYYRGEYEQYF
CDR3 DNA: TGTGCCAGCAGTTACTACCGGGGGGAGTACGAGCAGTACTTC

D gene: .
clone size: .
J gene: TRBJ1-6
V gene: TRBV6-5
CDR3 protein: CASSYRATFLTLHF
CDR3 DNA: TGTGCCAGCAGTTACCGAGCGACTTTCCTCACCCTCCACTTT

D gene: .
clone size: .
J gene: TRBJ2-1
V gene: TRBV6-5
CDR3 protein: CASSYSRNEQFF
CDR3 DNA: TGTGCCAGCAGTTACTCTAGAAATGAGCAGTTCTTC

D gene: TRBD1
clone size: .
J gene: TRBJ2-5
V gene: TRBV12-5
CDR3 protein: CASGFGTGGQETQYF
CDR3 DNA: TGTGCTAGTGGTTTCGGGACAGGGGGTCAAGAGACCCAGTACTTC

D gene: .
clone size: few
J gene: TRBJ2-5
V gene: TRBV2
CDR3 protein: CASSEGQLGGETQYF
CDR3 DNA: TGTGCCAGCAGTGAGGGGCAGCTAGGAGGGGAGACCCAGTACTTC

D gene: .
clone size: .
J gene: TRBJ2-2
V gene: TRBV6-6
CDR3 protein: CASIAATGSHTGELFF
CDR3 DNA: TGTGCCAGCATTGCAGCGACAGGATCCCACACCGGGGAGCTGTTTTTT

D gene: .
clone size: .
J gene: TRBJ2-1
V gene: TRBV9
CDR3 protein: CASSLNYREQFF
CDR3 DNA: TGTGCCAGCAGCTTGAACTATAGAGAGCAGTTCTTC

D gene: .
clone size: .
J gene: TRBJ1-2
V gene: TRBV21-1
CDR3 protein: CATLQLWGQGYGYTF
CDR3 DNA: TGTGCCACGCTCCAATTGTGGGGACAGGGTTATGGCTACACCTTC

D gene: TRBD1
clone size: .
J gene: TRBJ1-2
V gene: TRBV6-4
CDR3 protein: CASSFDRGNYGYTF
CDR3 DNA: TGTGCCAGCAGCTTCGACAGGGGCAACTATGGCTACACCTTC

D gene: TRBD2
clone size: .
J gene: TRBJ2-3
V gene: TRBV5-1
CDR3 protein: CASSAGLASGDTQYF
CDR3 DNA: TGCGCCAGCAGCGCGGGACTAGCGTCGGGAGATACGCAGTATTTT

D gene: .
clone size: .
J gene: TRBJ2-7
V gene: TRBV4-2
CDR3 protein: CASSQWERASYEQYF
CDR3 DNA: TGTGCCAGCAGCCAATGGGAGCGGGCGTCCTACGAGCAGTACTTC

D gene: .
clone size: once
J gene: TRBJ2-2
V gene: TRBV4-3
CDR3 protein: CASSQGPGLPTELFF
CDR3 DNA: TGCGCCAGCAGCCAAGGACCGGGACTCCCGACGGAGCTGTTTTTT

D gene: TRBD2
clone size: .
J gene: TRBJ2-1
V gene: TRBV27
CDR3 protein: CASSLPPGLAGGIDNEQFF
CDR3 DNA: TGTGCCAGCAGTTTGCCACCGGGACTAGCGGGAGGGATTGACAATGAGCAGTTCTTC

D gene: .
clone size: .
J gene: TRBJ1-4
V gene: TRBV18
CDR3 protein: CASSPQGYNEKLFF
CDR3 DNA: TGTGCCAGCTCACCACAGGGGTATAATGAAAAACTGTTTTTT

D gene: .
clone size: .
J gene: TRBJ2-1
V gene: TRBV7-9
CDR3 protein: CASSLDGGSYNEQFF
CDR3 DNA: TGTGCCAGCAGCTTAGATGGGGGCTCCTACAATGAGCAGTTCTTC

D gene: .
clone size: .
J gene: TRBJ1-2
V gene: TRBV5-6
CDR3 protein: CASSLRANYGYTF
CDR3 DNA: TGTGCCAGCAGCTTGCGTGCTAACTATGGCTACACCTTC

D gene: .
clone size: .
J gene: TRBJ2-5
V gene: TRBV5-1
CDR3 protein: CASSLDSRGETQYF
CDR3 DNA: TGCGCCAGCAGCTTGGACTCCAGGGGAGAGACCCAGTACTTC

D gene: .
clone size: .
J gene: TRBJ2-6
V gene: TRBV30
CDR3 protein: CAWSVSRGTHLSSGANVLTF
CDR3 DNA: TGTGCCTGGAGTGTATCCCGCGGAACACACCTAAGCTCTGGGGCCAACGTCCTGACTTTC

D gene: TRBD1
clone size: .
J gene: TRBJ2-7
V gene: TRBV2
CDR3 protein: CASTRDRTYEQYF
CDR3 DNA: TGTGCCAGCACACGGGACAGAACCTACGAGCAGTACTTC

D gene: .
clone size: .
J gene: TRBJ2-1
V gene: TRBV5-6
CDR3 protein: CASSLNGGNSEQFF
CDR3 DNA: TGTGCCAGCAGCTTAAACGGGGGCAACTCTGAGCAGTTCTTC

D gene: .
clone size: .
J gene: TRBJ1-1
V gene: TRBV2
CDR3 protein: CASSAGRSNTEAFF
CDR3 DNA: TGTGCCAGCAGTGCAGGGAGGTCGAACACTGAAGCTTTCTTT

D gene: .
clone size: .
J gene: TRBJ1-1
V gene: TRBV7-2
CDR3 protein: CASSLQGAEAFF
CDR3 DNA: TGTGCCAGCAGCTTACAGGGAGCTGAAGCTTTCTTT

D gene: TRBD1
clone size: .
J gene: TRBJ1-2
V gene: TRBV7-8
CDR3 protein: CASSKDRGSYGYTF
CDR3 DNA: TGTGCCAGCAGCAAGGACAGGGGGTCCTATGGCTACACCTTC

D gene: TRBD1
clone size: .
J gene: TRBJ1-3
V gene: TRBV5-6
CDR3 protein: CASSPGQGIWSGNTIYF
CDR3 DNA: TGTGCCAGCAGCCCGGGACAGGGGATTTGGTCTGGAAACACCATATATTTT

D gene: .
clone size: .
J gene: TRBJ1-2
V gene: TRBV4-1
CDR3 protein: CASYHYGYTF
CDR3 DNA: TGCGCCAGCTACCATTATGGCTACACCTTC

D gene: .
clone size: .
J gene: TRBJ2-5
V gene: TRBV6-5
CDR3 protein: CASSYSVVAVQETQYF
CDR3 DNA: TGTGCCAGCAGTTACTCCGTGGTAGCTGTACAAGAGACCCAGTACTTC

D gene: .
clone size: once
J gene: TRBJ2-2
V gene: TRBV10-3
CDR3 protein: CAISGQMTGELFF
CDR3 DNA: TGTGCCATCAGTGGACAGATGACCGGGGAGCTGTTTTTT

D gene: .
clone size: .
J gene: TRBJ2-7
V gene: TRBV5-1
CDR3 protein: CASSLGPGTAYEQYF
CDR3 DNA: TGCGCCAGCAGCTTGGGCCCAGGGACTGCCTACGAGCAGTACTTC

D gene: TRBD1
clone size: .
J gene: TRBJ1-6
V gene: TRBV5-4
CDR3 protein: CASSLSGTGYSPLHF
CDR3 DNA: TGTGCCAGCAGCTTATCCGGGACAGGTTACTCACCCCTCCACTTT

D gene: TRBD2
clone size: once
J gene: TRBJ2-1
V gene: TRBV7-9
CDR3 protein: CASSSRGTSGGEQFF
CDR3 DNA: TGTGCCAGCAGCTCTAGAGGGACTAGCGGGGGTGAGCAGTTCTTC

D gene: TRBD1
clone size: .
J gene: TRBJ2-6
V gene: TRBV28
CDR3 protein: CASGTGGASGANVLTF
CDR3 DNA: TGTGCCAGCGGGACAGGGGGCGCTTCTGGGGCCAACGTCCTGACTTTC

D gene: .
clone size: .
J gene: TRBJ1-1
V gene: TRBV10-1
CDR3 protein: CASSEGGRPEAFF
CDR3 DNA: TGCGCCAGCAGTGAAGGTGGTCGCCCTGAAGCTTTCTTT

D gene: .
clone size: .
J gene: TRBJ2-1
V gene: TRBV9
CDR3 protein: CASSARDSGASYNEQFF
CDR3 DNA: TGTGCCAGCAGCGCGCGGGACTCCGGCGCGTCCTACAATGAGCAGTTCTTC

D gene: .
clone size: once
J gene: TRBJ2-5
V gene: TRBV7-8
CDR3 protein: CASSWGANQETQYF
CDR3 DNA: TGTGCCAGCAGCTGGGGGGCTAACCAAGAGACCCAGTACTTC

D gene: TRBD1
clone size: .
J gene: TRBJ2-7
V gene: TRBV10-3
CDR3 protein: CAISGRDSLYEQYF
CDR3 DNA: TGTGCCATCAGCGGCCGGGACAGCCTCTACGAGCAGTACTTC

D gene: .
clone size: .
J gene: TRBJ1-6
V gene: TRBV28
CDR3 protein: CASSSTESGPLHF
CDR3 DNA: TGTGCCAGCAGTTCCACTGAAAGCGGTCCCCTCCACTTT

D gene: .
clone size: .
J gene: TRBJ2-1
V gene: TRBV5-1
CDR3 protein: CASSLVGGLGYNEQFF
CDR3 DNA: TGCGCCAGCAGCTTAGTTGGAGGGCTCGGCTACAATGAGCAGTTCTTC